The 28 T cell receptor beta chains below all came from one sample that was sequenced in a study of blood T cell repertoires in COVID-19. Produced via immunoSEQ multiplex PCR; TCRdb's table is partial and in-frame only. The sample holds about 42,000 clones, around nine tenths seen once. Sequenced input: peripheral blood. The receptors were gathered from a human donor in a cohort sampled during active COVID-19.

This chain links TRBV5-1 with TRBJ2-3; the D gene is possibly TRBD2 (6 bases). Germline loops: CDR1 SGHRS, CDR2 YFSETQ. The CDR3 loop spans 15 amino acids. V was clipped by 5 bases and J by 0 bases, with 13 bases between them. The CDR3, as DNA: TGCGCCAGCAGACTGCTAGGGACTAGCACAGATACGCAGTATTTT. It is translated as CASRLLGTSTDTQYF.

This clone occurred once. This chain joins TRBV9 and TRBJ2-5; TRBD1 aligns across 7 bases. CDR3 length: 15 amino acids. Germline trimming cut 4 bases from V and 4 bases from J; bases unmatched to any gene: 10. The germline gives CDR1 SGDLS, CDR2 YYNGEE. CDR3 in DNA: TGTGCCAGCAGCTTGACCCCACAGGGGCGAGAGACCCAGTACTTC. This sequence encodes CASSLTPQGRETQYF. Supplemented by reference TRBV9 and TRBJ2-5, the full variable domain reads DSGVTQTPKHLITATGQRVTLRCSPRSGDLSVYWYQQSLDQGLQFLIQYYNGEERAKGNILERFSAQQFPDLHSELNLSSLELGDSALYFCASSLTPQGRETQYFGPGTRLLVL.

The chain employs TRBV5-4 and TRBJ1-3; 9 positions agree with TRBD1. Unmatched junction bases numbered 5, after V lost 3 bases and J lost 4 bases. Germline-derived CDR1 and CDR2 are SGHNT and YYREEE (reference sequence). CDR3 length: 15 residues. The CDR3 loop is CASSSDRGSGNTIYF. DNA for the CDR3: TGTGCCAGCAGCTCGGACAGGGGATCAGGAAACACCATATATTTT.

The chain has TRBV3-1 (or the pseudogene TRBV3-2) and TRBJ2-5, with a tentative D call TRBD2 (7 bases). The V and J ends lost 0 bases and 4 bases respectively, with 15 bases between them. Germline V gene sequence: CDR1 LGHDT, CDR2 YNNKEL (reference sequence). The CDR3 covers 16 residues. The CDR3 nucleotides are TGTGCCAGCAGCCAAGATGGAGGGGGGGCGGCAGAGACCCAGTACTTC. Translating gives CASSQDGGGAAETQYF.

CDR3 sequence reads: CASSEFRQPQHF. The CDR3 DNA reads as TGTGCCAGCAGTGAATTTCGTCAGCCCCAGCATTTT. The chain employs TRBV6-1 and TRBJ1-5, with D hard to call. Germline-derived CDR1 and CDR2 are MNHNS and SASEGT. This CDR3 comprises 12 residues. The V and J ends lost 2 bases and 6 bases respectively, with 5 bases between them.

The chain is built from TRBV12-3 or TRBV12-4 and TRBJ1-2, with D possibly being TRBD1 (6 bases). V lost 5 bases and J lost 5, with 9 bases in between. The CDR3 runs to 12 residues. The DNA for the CDR3 is TGTGCCAGCAGTGCGCAGGGGTATGGCTACACCTTC. Encoded protein: CASSAQGYGYTF.

The gene calls are TRBV24-1 and TRBJ2-1; 10 bases are shared with TRBD2. Germline-derived CDR1 and CDR2 are KGHDR and SFDVKD. Trimming cost V 2 bases and J 12 bases; bases outside gene matches: 9. This CDR3 is 15 amino acids long. The CDR3 loop is CATSDSRTSGLTQFF. The CDR3 DNA follows: TGTGCCACCAGTGATTCCAGGACTAGCGGCTTGACGCAGTTCTTC.

The rearrangement uses TRBV12-5 and TRBJ1-3; the D gene is possibly TRBD1 (5 bases). CDR3 length: 14 amino acids. V dropped 9 bases and J dropped 2 bases, with 14 bases sitting between them. Germline V gene lookup returns CDR1 LGHNT and CDR2 FRNRAP. CDR3: CASAPRVPGNTIYF. CDR3 nucleotide sequence: TGTGCTAGCGCCCCCAGGGTTCCTGGAAACACCATATATTTT. Using reference TRBV12-5 and TRBJ1-3 for the parts outside the CDR3, the full variable domain is DARVTQTPRHKVTEMGQEVTMRCQPILGHNTVFWYRQTMMQGLELLAYFRNRAPLDDSGMPKDRFSAEMPDATLATLKIQPSEPRDSAVYFCASAPRVPGNTIYFGEGSWLTVV.

The chain employs TRBV21-1 and TRBJ2-7; the D call TRBD1 from the table was never checked on the DNA. TRBV21-1 is termed a pseudogene. This CDR3 region has 13 residues. The CDR3 spells CASSTKQGYEQYF. The CDR3 bases are TGTGCCAGCAGCACAAAGCAGGGCTACGAGCAGTACTTC.

This clone ranks as large. The chain is built from TRBV5-1 and TRBJ2-7; 9 bases map to TRBD2. This CDR3 is 15 amino acids long. CDR1 is SGHRS and CDR2 is YFSETQ in the germline V gene. J was trimmed by 8 bases and V by 0 bases; bases with no gene match: 9. The CDR3 region is CASSLDAAGGMQQYF. CDR3 sequence (DNA): TGCGCCAGCAGCTTGGATGCAGCGGGGGGCATGCAGCAGTACTTC.

The rearrangement joins TRBV2 to TRBJ1-1; the match to TRBD1 covers 8 bases. The CDR3 runs 15 residues. The ends lost 5 bases at V and 0 bases at J; junction bases unmatched: 5. The V gene's germline CDR1 is SNHLY and CDR2 FYNNEI. The CDR3 sequence is CASSPDRVVNTEAFF. The CDR3, as DNA: TGTGCCAGCAGTCCGGACAGGGTGGTGAACACTGAAGCTTTCTTT.

The chain is built from TRBV27 and TRBJ1-1; D possibly corresponds to TRBD1 (5 bases). The V gene lost 3 bases and the J gene lost 1 base, with 6 bases spanning the gap. Germline V gives CDR1 MNHEY, CDR2 SMNVEV (reference sequence). There are 13 residues in the CDR3. The chain's CDR3 is CASSLTENTEAFF. CDR3 sequence (DNA): TGTGCCAGCAGTTTGACAGAGAACACTGAAGCTTTCTTT.

This chain connects TRBV7-9 to TRBJ1-1; tentative D call: TRBD1 (6 bases). The CDR3 totals 14 residues. The V and J ends lost 8 bases and 0 bases respectively, with 13 bases between them. Germline values: CDR1 SEHNR, CDR2 FQNEAQ (reference sequence). The CDR3 DNA sequence: TGTGCCAGCGGCACAGGGAACATGAACACTGAAGCTTTCTTT. It yields the protein CASGTGNMNTEAFF.

V and J are TRBV6-5 and TRBJ1-2, with TRBD1 matching over 9 bases. With 7 bases clipped from V and 8 bases from J, the junction kept 8 bases outside the gene matches. This CDR3 has 13 amino acids. Germline values: CDR1 MNHEY, CDR2 SVGAGI. CDR3 sequence: CASTEQGARGYTF. DNA for the CDR3: TGTGCCAGCACCGAACAGGGGGCGCGCGGCTACACCTTC.

The rearrangement uses TRBV7-9 and TRBJ2-1, with 14 bases that match TRBD2. The CDR3 is made up of 16 amino acids. Trimming at V came to 4 bases and at J to 2 bases, leaving 1 base not matched to a gene. Germline V gene lookup returns CDR1 SEHNR and CDR2 FQNEAQ (reference sequence). CDR3 region: CASSSGLAGAYNEQFF. In nucleotides, the CDR3 is TGTGCCAGCAGCTCGGGACTAGCGGGGGCCTACAATGAGCAGTTCTTC.

The rearrangement links TRBV6-6 to TRBJ2-1; 15 nucleotides align to TRBD2. Germline trimming cut 6 bases from V and 6 bases from J; bases unmatched to any gene: 3. This CDR3 is built from 15 residues. CDR1 and CDR2 (germline): MNHNY, SVGAGI (reference sequence). CDR3 amino acids: CASSGGLAGGNEQFF. CDR3 sequence (DNA): TGTGCCAGCAGCGGGGGACTAGCGGGGGGCAATGAGCAGTTCTTC.

CDR3 protein: CASSLQGQMTEAFF. CDR3 nucleotide sequence: TGTGCCAGCAGCTTACAGGGTCAAATGACTGAAGCTTTCTTT. This chain connects TRBV5-5 to TRBJ1-1; maybe TRBD1 (6 bases). V dropped 2 bases and J dropped 5 bases, with 13 bases sitting between them. CDR1 and CDR2 from the germline V gene are SGHKS and YYEKEE (reference sequence). This CDR3 has 14 residues. The whole variable domain, filled in from reference TRBV5-5 and TRBJ1-1, reads DAGVTQSPTHLIKTRGQQVTLRCSPISGHKSVSWYQQVLGQGPQFIFQYYEKEERGRGNFPDRFSARQFPNYSSELNVNALLLGDSALYLCASSLQGQMTEAFFGQGTRLTVV.

The V call is TRBV6-2 or TRBV6-3, the J call TRBJ2-7; tentative D call: TRBD1 (7 bases). With 4 bases removed from V and 4 bases from J, the gap between germline ends came to 20 bases. CDR1 is MNHEY and CDR2 is SVGEGT in the germline V gene. The CDR3 is 16 amino acids. CDR3 nucleotide sequence: TGTGCCAGCAGTTTCACAGGGGACTCACACCCGTACGAGCAGTACTTC. Its protein product is CASSFTGDSHPYEQYF.

In this sample, this clone turned up a few times. The J gene is TRBJ2-5, the V gene TRBV5-1, with TRBD2 matching over 10 bases. The CDR3 loop spans 16 amino acids. V was clipped by 0 bases and J by 1 base; unmatched bases: 3. CDR1 and CDR2 (germline): SGHRS, YFSETQ. In nucleotides, the CDR3 is TGCGCCAGCAGCTTGGCCCTAGCGGGGGCCCAAGAGACCCAGTACTTC. Translation gives CASSLALAGAQETQYF.

This clone was counted a few times. The chain couples TRBV19 to TRBJ1-2, with no clear D. V lost 1 base and J lost 2, with 14 bases in between. This CDR3 is 16 amino acids long. CDR1 is LNHDA, CDR2 SQIVND, per germline (reference sequence). The CDR3 region is CASSIGFRVRNYGYTF. The CDR3 DNA is TGTGCCAGTAGTATAGGATTCCGGGTGCGAAACTATGGCTACACCTTC. The variable domain in full, with the rest retrieved from reference TRBV19 and TRBJ1-2, is DGGITQSPKYLFRKEGQNVTLSCEQNLNHDAMYWYRQDPGQGLRLIYYSQIVNDFQKGDIAEGYSVSREKKESFPLTVTSAQKNPTAFYLCASSIGFRVRNYGYTFGSGTRLTVV.

This rearrangement joins TRBV21-1 to TRBJ2-5; the D call of TRBD2 is as the table states it, not checked on the DNA. TRBV21-1 is described as a pseudogene. The CDR3 loop spans 14 amino acids. This chain's CDR3 is CATLSGGAREAQYF. In nucleotides, the CDR3 is TGTGCCACCCTAAGCGGGGGAGCTAGAGAGGCCCAGTACTTC.

The V and J genes are TRBV5-5 and TRBJ1-2, with 8 bases matching TRBD1. The CDR3 sequence is 15 residues long. After removal of 5 bases from V and 7 bases from J, the junction contained 13 bases not matched to a gene. The germline CDR1 and CDR2 sequences are SGHKS and YYEKEE (reference sequence). CDR3 sequence (DNA): TGTGCCAGCAGTCTTTCGGACAGGGTGCTGGGTGGCTACACCTTC. The encoded protein is CASSLSDRVLGGYTF.

The chain recombines TRBV23-1 with TRBJ2-3, with 11 bases identical to TRBD2. TRBV23-1 is treated as an ORF (open reading frame) with a function not yet certain. Unmatched junction bases numbered 16, after V lost 0 bases and J lost 5 bases. This CDR3 region has 20 residues. The CDR3 reads CASSQSIPPTSGVGGDTQYF. The CDR3 nucleotides are TGCGCCAGCAGTCAATCCATCCCCCCGACTAGCGGGGTAGGGGGAGATACGCAGTATTTT.

The genes are TRBV11-2 and TRBJ1-2; D perhaps matches TRBD1 (6 bases). This CDR3 is 15 amino acids long. Trimming removed 1 base from V and 4 bases from J, with 13 bases in between. Germline V gene lookup returns CDR1 SGHAT and CDR2 FQNNGV. CDR3 sequence reads: CASSLGGPQSYGYTF. CDR3 coding DNA: TGTGCCAGCAGCTTAGGGGGGCCTCAAAGCTATGGCTACACCTTC.

This chain joins TRBV5-1 and TRBJ2-7, with 11 bases identical to TRBD1. Germline values: CDR1 SGHRS, CDR2 YFSETQ. CDR3 length equals 15 residues. Trimming took 7 bases from V and 5 from J; bases not matched to a gene: 11. CDR3 protein: CASASDGTGGDEQYF. CDR3 nucleotides: TGCGCCAGCGCTTCGGACGGGACAGGGGGGGACGAGCAGTACTTC.

The V call is TRBV6-5, the J call TRBJ2-3; no firm D call. V gave up 5 bases and J gave up 0 bases, with 12 bases separating them. Germline CDR1 reads MNHEY; CDR2 reads SVGAGI. CDR3 length: 15 residues. The CDR3 DNA reads as TGTGCCAGCAGTCCCGACACCACTAGCACAGATACGCAGTATTTT. Translation gives CASSPDTTSTDTQYF.

The J gene is TRBJ2-5, the V gene TRBV10-1, with 14 bases matching TRBD2. Germline CDR1 reads WNHNN; CDR2 reads SYGVQD (reference sequence). This CDR3 spans 16 amino acids. Trimming removed 8 bases from V and 2 bases from J; junction bases left unmatched: 7. The CDR3 is CASSSGLAGEQETQYF. Written as DNA, the CDR3 is TGCGCCAGCTCCTCGGGACTAGCGGGGGAACAAGAGACCCAGTACTTC.

The genes are TRBV15 and TRBJ1-5; 9 nucleotides line up with TRBD1. V lost 1 base, J lost 5 bases, and 6 bases stayed unmatched. Germline V gene sequence: CDR1 LNHNV, CDR2 YYDKDF (reference sequence). This CDR3 comprises 16 residues. CDR3 loop: CATSRVRDRAYQPQHF. The DNA of the CDR3 is TGTGCCACCAGCAGAGTCCGGGACAGGGCTTATCAGCCCCAGCATTTT.